A single T cell receptor beta chain is shown here with its context. Its antigen is unidentified. This same CDR3 is encoded by further DNA sequences in the sample. CDR1 and CDR2 from the germline V gene are MGHRA and YSYEKL. Trimming at V came to 2 bases and at J to 3 bases, leaving 2 bases not matched to a gene. CDR3 size: 14 residues. Naive CD8 cells lacked CD45RO and underwent positive selection for CCR7, leaving out terminally differentiated effector memory CD45RA+ cells. The sample is drawn from a study of shared clonotypes between healthy human individuals. Original analysis: There were no quality scores in the junction-only immunoSEQ sequences, so filtering differed. Clones were read by immunoSEQ multiplex PCR, and TCRdb kept only the in-frame ones, dropping some. V and J calls and clone size come straight from that table; D and trimming were deduced from the DNA. Here the sample spans about 2 million clones, over 85% being singletons.

Study-wide results and limits: With a handful of donors compared, 4% to 5% of naive CD4 clonotypes were shared. Rarefaction revealed incomplete sorted-subset sequencing despite large depth. Apart from blood, nothing was sampled; tissue repertoires likely differ.

This clonotype originated in a man younger than 35 in good health. The sequenced sample consisted of naive CD8+ T cells sorted from blood. J is TRBJ2-7 and V is TRBV4-1; TRBD1 agrees at 9 bases. Here the CDR3 DNA reads TGCGCCAGCAGCCAACCGGGACAGGGCTACGAGCAGTACTTC. Amino acid sequence: CASSQPGQGYEQYF.